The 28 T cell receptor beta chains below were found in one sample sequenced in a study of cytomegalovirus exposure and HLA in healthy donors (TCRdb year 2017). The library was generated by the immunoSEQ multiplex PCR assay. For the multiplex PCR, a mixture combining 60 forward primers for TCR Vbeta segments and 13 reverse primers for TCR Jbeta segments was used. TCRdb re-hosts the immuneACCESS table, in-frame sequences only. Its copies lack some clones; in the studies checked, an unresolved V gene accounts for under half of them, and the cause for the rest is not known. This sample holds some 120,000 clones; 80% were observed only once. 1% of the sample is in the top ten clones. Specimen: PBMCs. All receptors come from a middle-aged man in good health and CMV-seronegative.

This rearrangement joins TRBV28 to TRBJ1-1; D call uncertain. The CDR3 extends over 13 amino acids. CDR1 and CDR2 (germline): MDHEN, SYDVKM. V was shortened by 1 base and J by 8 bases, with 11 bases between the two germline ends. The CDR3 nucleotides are TGTGCCAGCAGTTTATACGGACTCTCGGAAGCTTTCTTT. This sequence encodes CASSLYGLSEAFF.

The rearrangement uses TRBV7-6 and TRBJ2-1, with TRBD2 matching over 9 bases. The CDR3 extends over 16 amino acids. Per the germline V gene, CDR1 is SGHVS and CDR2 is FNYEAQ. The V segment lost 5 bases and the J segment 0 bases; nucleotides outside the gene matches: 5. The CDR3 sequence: CASSRVAGVSYNEQFF. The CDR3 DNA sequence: TGTGCCAGCAGCCGCGTAGCGGGGGTCTCCTACAATGAGCAGTTCTTC.

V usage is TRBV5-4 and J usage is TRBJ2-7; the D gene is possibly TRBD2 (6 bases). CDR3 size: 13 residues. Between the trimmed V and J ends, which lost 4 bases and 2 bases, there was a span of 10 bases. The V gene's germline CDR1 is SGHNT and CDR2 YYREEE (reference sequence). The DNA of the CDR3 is TGTGCCAGCAGCCCGGGAGCGGCCTACGAGCAGTACTTC. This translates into CASSPGAAYEQYF.

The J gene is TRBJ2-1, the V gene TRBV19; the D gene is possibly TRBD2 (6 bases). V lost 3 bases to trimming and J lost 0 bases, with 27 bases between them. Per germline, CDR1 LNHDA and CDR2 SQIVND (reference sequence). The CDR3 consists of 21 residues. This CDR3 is CASSISLGGVTVPSSYNEQFF. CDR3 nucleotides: TGTGCCAGTAGTATTTCCTTGGGGGGAGTGACGGTTCCTAGCTCCTACAATGAGCAGTTCTTC.

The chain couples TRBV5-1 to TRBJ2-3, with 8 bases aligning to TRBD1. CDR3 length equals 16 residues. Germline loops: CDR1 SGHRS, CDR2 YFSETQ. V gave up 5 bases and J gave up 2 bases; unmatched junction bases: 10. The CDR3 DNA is TGCGCCAGCAGACAAAGCCCGGGACAGGCCACAGATACGCAGTATTTT. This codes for CASRQSPGQATDTQYF.

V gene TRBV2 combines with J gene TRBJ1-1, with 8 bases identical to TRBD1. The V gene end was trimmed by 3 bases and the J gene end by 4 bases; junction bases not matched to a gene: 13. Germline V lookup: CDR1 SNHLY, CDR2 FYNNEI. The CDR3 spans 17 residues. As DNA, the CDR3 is TGTGCCAGCAGTGATAATGTCAGGGGGCGAAGCTCCACTGAAGCTTTCTTT. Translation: CASSDNVRGRSSTEAFF. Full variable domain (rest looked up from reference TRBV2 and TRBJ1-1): EPEVTQTPSHQVTQMGQEVILRCVPISNHLYFYWYRQILGQKVEFLVSFYNNEISEKSEIFDDQFSVERPDGSNFTLKIRSTKLEDSAMYFCASSDNVRGRSSTEAFFGQGTRLTVV.

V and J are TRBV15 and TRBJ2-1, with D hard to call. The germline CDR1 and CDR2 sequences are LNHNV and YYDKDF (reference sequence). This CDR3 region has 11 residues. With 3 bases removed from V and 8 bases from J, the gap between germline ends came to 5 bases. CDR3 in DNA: TGTGCCACCAGCAGGCAGGATGAGCAGTTCTTC. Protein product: CATSRQDEQFF.

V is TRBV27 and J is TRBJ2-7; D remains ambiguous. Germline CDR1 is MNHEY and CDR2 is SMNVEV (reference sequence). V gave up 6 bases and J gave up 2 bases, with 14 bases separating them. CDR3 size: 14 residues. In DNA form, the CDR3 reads TGTGCCAGCAGCCCAACTGACAAGCCCTACGAGCAGTACTTC. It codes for CASSPTDKPYEQYF.

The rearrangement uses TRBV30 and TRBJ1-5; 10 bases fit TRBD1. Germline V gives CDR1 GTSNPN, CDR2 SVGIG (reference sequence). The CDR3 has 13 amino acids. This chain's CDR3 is CAGTGDSNQPQHF. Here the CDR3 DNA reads TGTGCAGGGACAGGGGATAGCAATCAGCCCCAGCATTTT.

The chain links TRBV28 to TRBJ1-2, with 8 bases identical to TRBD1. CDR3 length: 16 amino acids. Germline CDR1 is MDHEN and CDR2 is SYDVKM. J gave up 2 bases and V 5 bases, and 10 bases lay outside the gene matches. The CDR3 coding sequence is TGTGCCAGCAGTGTGGAGGCAGGGGGCGAGAACTATGGCTACACCTTC. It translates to CASSVEAGGENYGYTF.

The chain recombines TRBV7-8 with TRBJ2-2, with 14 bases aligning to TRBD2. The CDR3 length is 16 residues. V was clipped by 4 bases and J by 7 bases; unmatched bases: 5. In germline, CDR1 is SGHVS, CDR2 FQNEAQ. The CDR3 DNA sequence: TGTGCCAGCAGCTCGACTAGCGGGAGGGCGGTCGGGGAGCTGTTTTTT. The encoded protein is CASSSTSGRAVGELFF. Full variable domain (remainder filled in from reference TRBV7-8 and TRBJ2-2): GAGVSQSPRYKVAKRGQDVALRCDPISGHVSLFWYQQALGQGPEFLTYFQNEAQLDKSGLPSDRFFAERPEGSVSTLKIQRTQQEDSAVYLCASSSTSGRAVGELFFGEGSRLTVL.

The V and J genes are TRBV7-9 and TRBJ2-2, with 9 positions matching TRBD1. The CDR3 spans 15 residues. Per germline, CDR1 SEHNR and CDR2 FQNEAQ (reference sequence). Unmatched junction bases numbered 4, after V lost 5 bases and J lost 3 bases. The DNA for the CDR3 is TGTGCCAGCAGCGCGGGGACAGGGTACACCGGGGAGCTGTTTTTT. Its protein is CASSAGTGYTGELFF.

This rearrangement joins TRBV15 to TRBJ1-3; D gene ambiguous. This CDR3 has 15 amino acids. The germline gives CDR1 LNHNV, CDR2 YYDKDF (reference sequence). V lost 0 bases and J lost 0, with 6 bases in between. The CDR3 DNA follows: TGTGCCACCAGCAGAGACCGGAGCTCTGGAAACACCATATATTTT. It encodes CATSRDRSSGNTIYF.

CDR3 DNA: TGTGCCAGCAGCGGGGTCCGGGGCTACAATGAGCAGTTCTTC. It specifies CASSGVRGYNEQFF. This sequence joins TRBV9 and TRBJ2-1, with D maybe TRBD2 (5 bases). CDR3 size: 14 residues. CDR1 SGDLS and CDR2 YYNGEE come from the germline V gene. The V end was cut by 3 bases, the J end by 3 bases, with 10 bases between.

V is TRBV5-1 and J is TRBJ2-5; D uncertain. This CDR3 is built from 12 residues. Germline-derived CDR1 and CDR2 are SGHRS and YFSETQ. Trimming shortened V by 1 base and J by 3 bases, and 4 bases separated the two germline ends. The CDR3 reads CASSLQKETQYF. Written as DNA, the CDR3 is TGCGCCAGCAGCTTGCAGAAAGAGACCCAGTACTTC.

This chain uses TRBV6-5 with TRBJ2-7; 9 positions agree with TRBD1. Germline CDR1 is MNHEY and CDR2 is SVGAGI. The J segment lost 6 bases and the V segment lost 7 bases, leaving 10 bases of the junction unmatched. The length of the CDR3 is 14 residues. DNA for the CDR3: TGTGCCAGCACGGCCCGGGACAGGGAGGGCGAGCAGTACTTC. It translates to CASTARDREGEQYF.

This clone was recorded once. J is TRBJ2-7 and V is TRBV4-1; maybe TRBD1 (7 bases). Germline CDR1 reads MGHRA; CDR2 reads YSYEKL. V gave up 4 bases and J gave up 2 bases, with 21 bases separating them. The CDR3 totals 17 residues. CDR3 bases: TGCGCCAGCAGCCCCTCCTGGGGGGACAGCCGTACCTACGAGCAGTACTTC. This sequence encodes CASSPSWGDSRTYEQYF.

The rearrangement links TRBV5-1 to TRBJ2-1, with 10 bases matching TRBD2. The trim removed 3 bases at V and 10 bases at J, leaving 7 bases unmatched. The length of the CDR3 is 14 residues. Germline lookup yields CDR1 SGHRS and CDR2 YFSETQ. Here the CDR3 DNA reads TGCGCCAGCAGCTCTGGACTAGCGGTGGGGGAGCAGTTCTTC. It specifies CASSSGLAVGEQFF.

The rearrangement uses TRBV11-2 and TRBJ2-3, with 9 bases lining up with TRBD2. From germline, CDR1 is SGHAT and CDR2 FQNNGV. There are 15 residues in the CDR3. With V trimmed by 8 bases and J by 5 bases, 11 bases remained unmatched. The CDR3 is CASGQSGRRQDTQYF. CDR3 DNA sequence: TGTGCCAGCGGCCAAAGCGGGAGGAGACAAGATACGCAGTATTTT.

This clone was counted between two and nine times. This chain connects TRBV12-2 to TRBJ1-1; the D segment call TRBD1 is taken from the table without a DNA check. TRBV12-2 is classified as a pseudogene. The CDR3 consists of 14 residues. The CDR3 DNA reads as TGTGCAAGTCGCTTAGTACAGGCGAACACTGAAGCTTTCTTT. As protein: CASRLVQANTEAFF.

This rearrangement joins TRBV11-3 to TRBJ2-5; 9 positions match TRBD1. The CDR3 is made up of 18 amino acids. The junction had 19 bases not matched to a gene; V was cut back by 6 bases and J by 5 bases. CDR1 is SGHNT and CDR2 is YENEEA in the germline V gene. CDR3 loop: CASSPPLWGQGPWETQYF. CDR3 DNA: TGTGCCAGCAGTCCCCCTCTCTGGGGACAGGGACCATGGGAGACCCAGTACTTC. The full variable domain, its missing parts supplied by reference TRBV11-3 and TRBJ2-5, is EAGVVQSPRYKIIEKKQPVAFWCNPISGHNTLYWYLQNLGQGPELLIRYENEEAVDDSQLPKDRFSAERLKGVDSTLKIQPAELGDSAVYLCASSPPLWGQGPWETQYFGPGTRLLVL.

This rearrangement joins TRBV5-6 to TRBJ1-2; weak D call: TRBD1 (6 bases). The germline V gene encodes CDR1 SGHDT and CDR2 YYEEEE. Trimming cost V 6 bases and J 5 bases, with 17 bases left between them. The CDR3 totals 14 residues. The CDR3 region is CASTIGQSSYGYTF. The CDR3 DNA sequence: TGTGCCAGCACCATAGGACAGTCTAGTTATGGCTACACCTTC.

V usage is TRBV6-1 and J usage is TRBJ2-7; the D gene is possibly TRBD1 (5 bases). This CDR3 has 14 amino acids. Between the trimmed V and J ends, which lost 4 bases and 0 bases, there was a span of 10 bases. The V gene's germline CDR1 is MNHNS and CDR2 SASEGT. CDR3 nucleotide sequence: TGTGCCAGCAGTGCAACAGGTGCCTCCTACGAGCAGTACTTC. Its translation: CASSATGASYEQYF.

The CDR3 DNA is TGTGCCAGCAGTTTCTTGGCAGGGTCAGCTAACTATGGCTACACCTTC. It codes for CASSFLAGSANYGYTF. The gene calls are TRBV28 and TRBJ1-2; possibly TRBD1 for D (5 bases). The V and J ends lost 3 bases and 0 bases respectively, with 14 bases between them. CDR3 length: 16 residues. The germline CDR1 and CDR2 sequences are MDHEN and SYDVKM.

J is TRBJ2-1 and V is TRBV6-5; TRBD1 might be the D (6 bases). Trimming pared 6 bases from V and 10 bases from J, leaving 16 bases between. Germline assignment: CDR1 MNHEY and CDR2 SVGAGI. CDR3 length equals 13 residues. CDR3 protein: CASRPGQFGEQFF. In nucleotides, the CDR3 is TGTGCCAGCAGACCTGGACAGTTCGGGGAGCAGTTCTTC.

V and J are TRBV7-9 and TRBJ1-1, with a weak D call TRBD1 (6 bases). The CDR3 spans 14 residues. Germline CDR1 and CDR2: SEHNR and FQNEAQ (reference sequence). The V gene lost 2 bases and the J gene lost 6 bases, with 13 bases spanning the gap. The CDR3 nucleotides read TGTGCCAGCAGCTTACCACAGGGCAGAGCTGAAGCTTTCTTT. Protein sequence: CASSLPQGRAEAFF.

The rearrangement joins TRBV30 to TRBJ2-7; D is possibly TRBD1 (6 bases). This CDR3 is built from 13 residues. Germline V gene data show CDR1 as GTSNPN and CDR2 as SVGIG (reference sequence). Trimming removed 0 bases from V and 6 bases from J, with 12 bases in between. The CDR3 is CAWSVSRGSEQYF. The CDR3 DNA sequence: TGTGCCTGGAGTGTTAGCAGGGGAAGCGAGCAGTACTTC.

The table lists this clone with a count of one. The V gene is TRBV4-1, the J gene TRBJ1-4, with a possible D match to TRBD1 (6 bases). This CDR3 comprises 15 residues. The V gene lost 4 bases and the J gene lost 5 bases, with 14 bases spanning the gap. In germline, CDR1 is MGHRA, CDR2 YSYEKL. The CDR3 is CASSLEDSQNEKLFF. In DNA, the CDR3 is TGCGCCAGCAGCCTAGAGGACAGCCAGAATGAAAAACTGTTTTTT.